These 13 T cell receptor beta chains were all obtained from the same sample, sequenced in a study of T and B cells in COVID-19 patients. BIOMED2 TRB-A/B primer pools were used in multiplex TRB PCR. MiXCR was run by TCRdb on the multiplex PCR reads, yielding one entry per CDR3 protein. The repertoire holds 4,500 or so distinct CDR3 sequences, roughly 28% seen once, with approximately 37% in the top ten. Blood genomic DNA input for TRB amplification was about 250-500 ng. The sample consisted of blood. Source of these receptors: a human donor with active COVID-19.

This clonotype was observed a handful of times. The rearrangement joins TRBV6-4 to TRBJ2-3; D is unresolved. The CDR3 length is 13 residues. CDR1 is MRHNA, CDR2 SNTAGT, per germline. V was cut by 5 bases and J by 4 bases, with 10 bases left in between. The CDR3: CASSPESADTQYF. The CDR3 DNA is TGTGCCAGCAGTCCCGAGTCGGCAGATACGCAGTATTTT.

This clonotype is medium-sized (0.01 to 0.1%). The chain recombines TRBV6-1 with TRBJ2-5; D unresolved. There are 15 residues in the CDR3. Germline loops: CDR1 MNHNS, CDR2 SASEGT. The ends were cut back, 8 bases at V and 3 bases at J, with 19 bases in the middle. The CDR3 sequence is CASGWILRREETQYF. The CDR3, as DNA: TGTGCCAGCGGGTGGATATTGCGACGTGAAGAGACCCAGTACTTC.

The rearrangement links TRBV20-1 to TRBJ1-2; possibly TRBD1 for D (6 bases). CDR3 length: 14 residues. V was cut by 4 bases and J by 5 bases, with 17 bases left in between. Germline values: CDR1 DFQATT, CDR2 SNEGSKA (reference sequence). The CDR3: CSAKRGGRGYGYTF. The CDR3 DNA reads TGCAGTGCTAAACGGGGGGGCAGGGGATATGGCTACACCTTC.

This clonotype has just a few counts. This chain links TRBV24-1 with TRBJ1-2; D uncertain. The length of the CDR3 is 12 residues. V dropped 4 bases and J dropped 4 bases, with 6 bases sitting between them. Germline lookup yields CDR1 KGHDR and CDR2 SFDVKD. CDR3 sequence: CATSEGGYGYTF. The DNA of the CDR3 is TGTGCCACCAGTGAGGGTGGCTATGGCTACACCTTC.

Comments on this clonotype: One base away lies a much larger clone, so this may be a sequencing read error. J is TRBJ2-4 and V is TRBV27, with no clear D. V lost 9 bases to trimming and J lost 8 bases, with 17 bases between them. The CDR3 spans 13 residues. Germline V lookup: CDR1 MNHEY, CDR2 SMNVEV (reference sequence). The CDR3 sequence is CARPRTASHIQYF. The DNA of the CDR3 is TGTGCCAGGCCCCGGACCGCTTCGCACATTCAGTACTTC.

The table lists this clonotype with a few counts. V gene TRBV5-4 combines with J gene TRBJ2-7, with D perhaps matching TRBD1 or TRBD2 (5 bases each). Trimming shortened V by 0 bases and J by 2 bases, and 12 bases separated the two germline ends. Germline lookup yields CDR1 SGHNT and CDR2 YYREEE (reference sequence). The CDR3 is made up of 15 amino acids. The CDR3 loop is CASSLGGTATYEQYF. CDR3 in DNA: TGTGCCAGCAGCTTGGGTGGGACCGCCACCTACGAGCAGTACTTC. Combining the CDR3 with reference TRBV5-4 and TRBJ2-7 gives the whole variable domain ETGVTQSPTHLIKTRGQQVTLRCSSQSGHNTVSWYQQALGQGPQFIFQYYREEENGRGNFPPRFSGLQFPNYSSELNVNALELDDSALYLCASSLGGTATYEQYFGPGTRLTVT.

This clonotype is categorized as medium-sized. The chain joins TRBV12-3 or TRBV12-4 to TRBJ1-2; a possible D gene is TRBD1 (6 bases). The CDR3 is 13 residues long. The V end was cut by 7 bases, the J end by 6 bases, with 15 bases between. CDR3 region: CASNHRDKDGYTF. The DNA of the CDR3 is TGTGCCAGCAATCACAGGGATAAGGATGGCTACACCTTC.

The V and J genes are TRBV4-2 and TRBJ2-2; TRBD2 agrees at 9 bases. CDR1 and CDR2 from the germline V gene are LGHNA and YNFKEQ. The length of the CDR3 is 16 residues. V shed 3 bases, J shed 4 bases, and the junction held 6 bases outside the gene matches. CDR3 DNA sequence: TGTGCCAGCAGCCAGGGCTCTAGCGGGGTCACCGGGGAGCTGTTTTTT. It is translated as CASSQGSSGVTGELFF.

V and J are TRBV10-3 and TRBJ2-7, with TRBD2 identical over 8 bases. The V and J ends lost 10 bases and 3 bases, in that order; junction bases with no gene match: 8. The length of the CDR3 is 13 residues. Germline V gives CDR1 ENHRY, CDR2 SYGVKD. CDR3 loop: CATGPGGVYEQYF. The CDR3 DNA reads TGTGCCACCGGTCCGGGGGGGGTCTACGAGCAGTACTTC.

This clonotype was observed once. It may be a read error: a sequence one base away is much more abundant. V gene TRBV12-3 or TRBV12-4 combines with J gene TRBJ2-7, with 9 bases aligning to TRBD2. This CDR3 has 13 amino acids. The chain's CDR3 is CACSFTSGYEQYF. CDR3 nucleotide sequence: TGTGCCTGCAGTTTTACTAGCGGGTACGAGCAGTACTTC.

This clonotype rates as medium-sized. This chain joins TRBV30 and TRBJ1-4, with TRBD1 matching over 10 bases. This CDR3 is built from 15 residues. Germline V lookup: CDR1 GTSNPN, CDR2 SVGIG (reference sequence). With V trimmed by 0 bases and J by 7 bases, 5 bases remained unmatched. CDR3 DNA: TGTGCCTGGAGTGTACCGACAGGGGGCACTGAAAAACTGTTTTTT. It specifies CAWSVPTGGTEKLFF.

The J gene is TRBJ2-7, the V gene TRBV7-2; D is undetermined. The germline V gene has CDR1 SGHTA and CDR2 FQGNSA. The V gene lost 1 base and the J gene lost 1 base, with 5 bases spanning the gap. The CDR3 is 13 residues long. CDR3 region: CASSLEVSYEQYF. CDR3 nucleotides: TGTGCCAGCAGCTTAGAAGTTTCCTACGAGCAGTACTTC.

This clonotype counts as medium-sized. The chain uses TRBV7-9 and TRBJ2-1, with D maybe TRBD2 (5 bases). The CDR3 extends over 12 amino acids. Between the trimmed V and J ends, which lost 3 bases and 10 bases, there was a span of 10 bases. The germline V gene encodes CDR1 SEHNR and CDR2 FQNEAQ (reference sequence). The CDR3 loop reads CASSFSGIEQFF. Here the CDR3 DNA reads TGTGCCAGCAGCTTCTCCGGGATCGAGCAGTTCTTC. Drawing the rest from reference TRBV7-9 and TRBJ2-1, the complete variable domain is DTGVSQNPRHKITKRGQNVTFRCDPISEHNRLYWYRQTLGQGPEFLTYFQNEAQLEKSRLLSDRFSAERPKGSFSTLEIQRTEQGDSAMYLCASSFSGIEQFFGPGTRLTVL.